This T cell receptor beta chain was sequenced in a study of T cell responses to AZD1222 COVID-19 vaccine. Broader study findings: Baseline serostatus was positive in only a handful of AZD1222 recipients. There were mostly white British donors and more females than males, and clonal diversity was possibly underestimated.

In the case of this clone: Its matching antigen is unknown.

Clones were sequenced by immunoSEQ multiplex PCR, and TCRdb holds only the in-frame ones, with some missing. The sample includes about 39,000 clones, approximately 85% of them seen just once. Between the trimmed V and J ends, which lost 4 bases and 4 bases, there was a span of 13 bases. Germline CDR1 and CDR2: MGHDK and SYGVNS. CDR3 length: 14 amino acids. This TCR derives from an adult who received the MenACWY meningococcal vaccine as a control. The rearrangement uses TRBV25-1 and TRBJ1-1, with D unresolved. Material: peripheral blood, obtained 28 days after the second dose of the MenACWY control vaccine. CDR3 sequence reads: CASSGRDPSTEAFF. The CDR3 DNA reads as TGTGCCAGCAGTGGGCGGGATCCGTCCACTGAAGCTTTCTTT.